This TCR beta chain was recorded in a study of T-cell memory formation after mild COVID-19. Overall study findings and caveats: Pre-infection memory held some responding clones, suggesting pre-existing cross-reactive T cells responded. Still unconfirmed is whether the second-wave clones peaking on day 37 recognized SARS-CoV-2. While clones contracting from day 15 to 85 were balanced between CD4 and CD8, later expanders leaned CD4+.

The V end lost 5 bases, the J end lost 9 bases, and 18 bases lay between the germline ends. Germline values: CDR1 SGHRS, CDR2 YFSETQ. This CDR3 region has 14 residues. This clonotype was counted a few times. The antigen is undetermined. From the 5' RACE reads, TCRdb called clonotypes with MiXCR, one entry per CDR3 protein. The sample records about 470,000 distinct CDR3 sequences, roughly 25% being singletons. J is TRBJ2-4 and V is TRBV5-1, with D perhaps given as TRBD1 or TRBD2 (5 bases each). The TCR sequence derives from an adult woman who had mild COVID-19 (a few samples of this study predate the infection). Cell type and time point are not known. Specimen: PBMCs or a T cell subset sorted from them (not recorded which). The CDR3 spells CASSGGRPTGIQYF. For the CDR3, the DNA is TGCGCCAGCAGTGGGGGACGGCCCACGGGCATTCAGTACTTC.